The present entry profiles one TCR beta chain with its context. This sample stems from a study of blood T cell repertoires in COVID-19. Background on the study: From the United States, Italy and Spain came samples of acute and convalescent COVID-19. PBMCs, B-cell-depleted T cells, or T cells were the source of the cDNA or gDNA that made up the material.

CDR1 is SGHRS, CDR2 YFSETQ, per germline. V shed 4 bases, J shed 6 bases, and the junction held 8 bases outside the gene matches. The CDR3 sequence is 16 residues long. Methods used by the authors: Counts of nucleated cells, estimated from reference gene primer amplification, were obtained. Method: immunoSEQ multiplex PCR; TCRdb's copy keeps in-frame clones and lacks some. That table is the source of V, J and clone size, and D and trimming were worked out from the DNA. Among 250,000 to 350,000 clones listed, about nine tenths were seen once. Sequencing was carried out using peripheral blood. V usage is TRBV5-1 and J usage is TRBJ2-2, with TRBD1 matching over 11 bases. The sequence came from a woman aged 40 to 50 who had recovered from COVID-19. CDR3 residues: CASSEGQGAVPGELFF. The CDR3 DNA reads TGCGCCAGCAGCGAAGGACAGGGGGCTGTCCCCGGGGAGCTGTTTTTT.